A single sample gave rise to the 29 T cell receptor beta chains below, sequenced in a study of shared clonotypes between healthy human individuals. Only in-frame clones appear in the TCRdb table, and some are missing; sequencing was by immunoSEQ multiplex PCR. The sample lists about 2.4 million clones, 93% occurring once. Input material: naive CD4+ T cells from PBMCs. This sample's subset: CD45RA+ positively selected. Receptor source: a man between 18 and 29 years old in good health. Some clones in this sample may be carry-over from other donors' samples.

This sequence joins TRBV4-1 and TRBJ2-7; TRBD1 matches 8 bases. With 3 bases clipped from V and 6 bases from J, the junction kept 4 bases outside the gene matches. Germline V gene lookup returns CDR1 MGHRA and CDR2 YSYEKL. The CDR3 has 13 amino acids. The CDR3 coding sequence is TGCGCCAGCAGCCATGCAGGGGGCATCGAGCAGTACTTC. It translates to CASSHAGGIEQYF.

V is TRBV5-1 and J is TRBJ2-1; 13 bases line up with TRBD2. CDR3 length: 15 residues. CDR1 and CDR2 from the germline V gene are SGHRS and YFSETQ. The ends lost 4 bases at V and 8 bases at J; junction bases unmatched: 6. The CDR3 here is CASSVTSGRADEQFF. CDR3 nucleotides: TGCGCCAGCAGCGTCACTAGCGGGAGGGCCGATGAGCAGTTCTTC.

This chain links TRBV18 with TRBJ1-3; D is unclear. V lost 2 bases and J lost 4, with 6 bases in between. The CDR3 has 13 amino acids. CDR1 and CDR2 from the germline V gene are KGHSH and LQKENI. CDR3 residues: CASSPSVGNTIYF. CDR3 sequence (DNA): TGTGCCAGCTCACCATCTGTCGGAAACACCATATATTTT.

The V and J genes are TRBV6-5 and TRBJ1-6, with D possibly being TRBD1 (5 bases). V shed 4 bases and J shed 6 bases, with 10 bases lying between them. The V gene's germline CDR1 is MNHEY and CDR2 SVGAGI. The CDR3 is 14 amino acids. The CDR3 sequence is CASSSRQTNSPLHF. CDR3 DNA sequence: TGTGCCAGCAGTTCCCGACAGACTAATTCACCCCTCCACTTT.

The rearrangement links TRBV27 to TRBJ2-3; TRBD2 matches 13 bases. The trim removed 11 bases at V and 5 bases at J, leaving 7 bases unmatched. CDR1 MNHEY and CDR2 SMNVEV come from the germline V gene (reference sequence). This CDR3 is 14 amino acids long. This chain's CDR3 is CAGRLAGGGDTQYF. CDR3 DNA sequence: TGTGCCGGGCGACTAGCGGGAGGAGGAGATACGCAGTATTTT.

This clone came up a few times. Other DNA sequences of this sample code for an identical CDR3. The rearrangement links TRBV5-1 to TRBJ2-7; D not certain. From germline, CDR1 is SGHRS and CDR2 YFSETQ. The CDR3 contains 14 residues. V lost 0 bases to trimming and J lost 0 bases, with 7 bases between them. DNA for the CDR3: TGCGCCAGCAGCTTGGCCGTCAGCTCCTACGAGCAGTACTTC. Translating it yields CASSLAVSSYEQYF.

The gene calls are TRBV28 and TRBJ1-2; possibly TRBD1 for D (5 bases). The CDR3 is made up of 13 amino acids. V lost 5 bases and J 8 bases, leaving 15 bases between the germline ends. Germline-derived CDR1 and CDR2 are MDHEN and SYDVKM. CDR3 residues: CASSATWGFGYTF. The CDR3 DNA sequence: TGTGCCAGCAGTGCTACATGGGGGTTCGGCTACACCTTC.

The chain is built from TRBV9 and TRBJ2-5; D not resolved. The CDR3 contains 14 residues. CDR1 is SGDLS and CDR2 is YYNGEE in the germline V gene. Trimming took off 4 bases at V and 10 bases at J, with 20 bases between the two ends. The CDR3: CASSQLPNVVNQYF. The CDR3 bases are TGTGCCAGCAGCCAACTTCCCAACGTGGTGAACCAGTACTTC.

The rearrangement links TRBV6-1 to TRBJ2-5, with 10 bases fitting TRBD2. Matching the DNA end better, TRBJ2-7 makes the J call doubtful. Germline CDR1 reads MNHNS; CDR2 reads SASEGT. The CDR3 length is 13 residues. The CDR3: CASMSSGSNEQYF. CDR3 bases: TGTGCCAGCATGTCTAGCGGGAGCAACGAGCAGTACTTC.

The chain combines TRBV19 with TRBJ1-5; 8 positions agree with TRBD1. With V trimmed by 5 bases and J by 6 bases, 6 bases remained unmatched. Germline V lookup: CDR1 LNHDA, CDR2 SQIVND (reference sequence). The length of the CDR3 is 14 residues. The CDR3: CASSPDRDGQPQHF. The CDR3 DNA sequence: TGTGCCAGTAGTCCGGACAGGGACGGTCAGCCCCAGCATTTT.

The genes are TRBV9 and TRBJ2-1, with 13 bases that match TRBD2. Germline V CDR1 and CDR2: SGDLS, YYNGEE. This CDR3 region has 16 residues. V was pared by 4 bases and J by 10 bases, with 11 bases of the junction left unmatched. The chain's CDR3 is CASSPAGLAGSGEQFF. DNA for the CDR3: TGTGCCAGCAGCCCCGCGGGACTAGCGGGAAGCGGGGAGCAGTTCTTC.

V is TRBV28 and J is TRBJ1-3; no clear D gene. The CDR3 is 16 residues long. Deletions cut 1 base from V and 3 bases from J, with 13 bases between. The germline V gene encodes CDR1 MDHEN and CDR2 SYDVKM. The CDR3 DNA reads TGTGCCAGCAGTTTATTGTATCCTACGGATGGAAACACCATATATTTT. The encoded protein is CASSLLYPTDGNTIYF.

The chain combines TRBV7-2 with TRBJ1-2; 8 bases fit TRBD1. Losses at the gene ends were 4 bases for V and 4 bases for J; bases not matched to a gene: 8. The germline V gene has CDR1 SGHTA and CDR2 FQGNSA. This CDR3 spans 15 amino acids. CDR3 bases: TGTGCCAGCAGCTCCCAGACAGGGGCCCTCTATGGCTACACCTTC. Amino acid sequence: CASSSQTGALYGYTF.

This chain uses TRBV25-1 with TRBJ1-4; D is unclear. Germline CDR1 is MGHDK and CDR2 is SYGVNS. Trimming left V 1 base short and J 8 bases short, with 5 bases between. The CDR3 runs 12 residues. The CDR3 is CASSELREKLFF. The CDR3 nucleotides are TGTGCCAGCAGTGAATTACGGGAAAAACTGTTTTTT.

The chain employs TRBV28 and TRBJ2-3; TRBD2 aligns across 11 bases. This CDR3 contains 20 residues. J gave up 2 bases and V 3 bases, and 16 bases lay outside the gene matches. CDR1 is MDHEN, CDR2 SYDVKM, per germline. In DNA, the CDR3 is TGTGCCAGCAGTTTGTCGGGTTTTTTCGAACTAGCGGGAGCCACAGATACGCAGTATTTT. It yields the protein CASSLSGFFELAGATDTQYF.

The chain uses TRBV21-1 and TRBJ2-1; the table names TRBD1, a call not compared with the DNA. TRBV21-1 is designated a pseudogene. The CDR3 totals 14 residues. For the CDR3, the DNA is TGTGCCAGCAGCACTGACAGGGGCCCCAATGAGCAGTTCTTC. Its translation is CASSTDRGPNEQFF.

This chain uses TRBV19 with TRBJ2-3; the D is unclear. V shed 3 bases and J shed 0 bases, with 10 bases lying between them. There are 15 residues in the CDR3. Looked up from germline, CDR1 is LNHDA and CDR2 is SQIVND (reference sequence). This CDR3 reads CASSITLTSTDTQYF. The CDR3 DNA reads TGTGCCAGTAGTATCACATTAACTAGCACAGATACGCAGTATTTT.

The chain carries TRBV5-6 and TRBJ1-3, with no clear D. Trimming left V 0 bases short and J 0 bases short, with 13 bases between. Germline V gives CDR1 SGHDT, CDR2 YYEEEE. CDR3 length: 17 amino acids. CDR3: CASSLGPGGNSGNTIYF. In DNA, the CDR3 is TGTGCCAGCAGCTTGGGTCCGGGTGGGAACTCTGGAAACACCATATATTTT.

This chain connects TRBV5-6 to TRBJ2-2, with 7 positions matching TRBD1. Germline V lookup: CDR1 SGHDT, CDR2 YYEEEE. V shed 1 base, J shed 2 bases, and the junction held 2 bases outside the gene matches. CDR3 length equals 15 residues. The CDR3 DNA reads as TGTGCCAGCAGCTTGACAGGGGTTAACACCGGGGAGCTGTTTTTT. Its translation is CASSLTGVNTGELFF.

The chain combines TRBV14 with TRBJ2-7; the D gene is possibly TRBD2 (6 bases). The CDR3 is 11 residues long. CDR1 and CDR2 from the germline V gene are SGHDN and FVKESK. V was clipped by 3 bases and J by 12 bases, with 12 bases between them. CDR3 amino acids: CASSQQVAAYF. In DNA, the CDR3 is TGTGCCAGCAGCCAGCAGGTAGCGGCGTACTTC. Together with reference TRBV14 and TRBJ2-7, the CDR3 gives the full variable domain: EAGVTQFPSHSVIEKGQTVTLRCDPISGHDNLYWYRRVMGKEIKFLLHFVKESKQDESGMPNNRFLAERTGGTYSTLKVQPAELEDSGVYFCASSQQVAAYFGPGTRLTVT.

The chain carries TRBV9 and TRBJ2-3, with D perhaps matching TRBD2 (5 bases). From germline, CDR1 is SGDLS and CDR2 YYNGEE. The CDR3 has 15 residues. The ends were cut back, 4 bases at V and 6 bases at J, with 18 bases in the middle. CDR3 amino acids: CASSFRLDSGDTQYF. CDR3 DNA sequence: TGTGCCAGCAGCTTCAGGCTGGATTCGGGGGATACGCAGTATTTT.

As to this clone: Other DNA sequences within the sample encode an identical CDR3. The chain combines TRBV28 with TRBJ1-1; D not certain. V was shortened by 6 bases and J by 1 base, with 6 bases between the two germline ends. The CDR3 is 12 amino acids. The V gene's germline CDR1 is MDHEN and CDR2 SYDVKM. Written as DNA, the CDR3 is TGTGCCAGCAGCCCCCGGAACACTGAAGCTTTCTTT. It specifies CASSPRNTEAFF.

The rearrangement joins TRBV4-2 to TRBJ2-7; 10 nucleotides line up with TRBD1. J lost 3 bases, V lost 1 base, and 3 bases had no gene match. The germline gives CDR1 LGHNA, CDR2 YNFKEQ. The CDR3 is 15 residues long. Here the CDR3 DNA reads TGTGCCAGCAGCCAAGCCAGGGACAGGGGCTACGAGCAGTACTTC. Protein product: CASSQARDRGYEQYF.

The count of this clone is one. This rearrangement joins TRBV11-3 to TRBJ1-1, with D unclear. V was clipped by 4 bases and J by 4 bases, with 10 bases between them. Germline CDR1 is SGHNT and CDR2 is YENEEA. This CDR3 has 13 residues. DNA for the CDR3: TGTGCCAGCAGCTGGACGGTAAGCACTGAAGCTTTCTTT. Translated: CASSWTVSTEAFF.

The chain recombines TRBV5-6 with TRBJ1-2; D unresolved. The ends were cut back, 1 base at V and 6 bases at J, with 13 bases in the middle. Germline V gene sequence: CDR1 SGHDT, CDR2 YYEEEE. There are 14 residues in the CDR3. The CDR3 sequence: CASSLKQPGHGYTF. Written as DNA, the CDR3 is TGTGCCAGCAGCTTGAAACAGCCCGGCCATGGCTACACCTTC.

The V and J genes are TRBV6-6 and TRBJ2-7; 7 positions agree with TRBD2. The CDR3 totals 16 residues. Unmatched junction bases numbered 11, after V lost 2 bases and J lost 4 bases. CDR1 is MNHNY, CDR2 SVGAGI, per germline (reference sequence). The CDR3 sequence: CASSYPFTSAAYEQYF. The CDR3 DNA reads TGTGCCAGCAGTTACCCTTTCACTAGCGCCGCATACGAGCAGTACTTC.

As to this clone: Sequence at one end of the junction differs from germline and may be a read error. This chain uses TRBV7-2 with TRBJ2-7; TRBD1 is a possible D gene (5 bases). The V gene's germline CDR1 is SGHTA and CDR2 FQGNSA. The CDR3 covers 13 residues. The CDR3 sequence is CANSLPGFYEQYF. Written as DNA, the CDR3 is TGTGCCAACAGCTTACCAGGGTTCTACGAGCAGTACTTC.

This clone appeared a single time. The chain is built from TRBV19 and TRBJ2-1, with 10 bases lining up with TRBD2. V lost 0 bases and J lost 3; bases outside the gene matches: 2. Germline V lookup: CDR1 LNHDA, CDR2 SQIVND (reference sequence). There are 16 residues in the CDR3. The CDR3 coding sequence is TGTGCCAGTAGTATAGATAGCGGGAGGCACTACAATGAGCAGTTCTTC. It is translated as CASSIDSGRHYNEQFF.

The rearrangement joins TRBV11-1 to TRBJ2-3; the D is unclear. From germline, CDR1 is SGHAT and CDR2 FQDESV (reference sequence). The CDR3 has 15 residues. Deletions cut 2 bases from V and 6 bases from J, with 15 bases between. The CDR3 nucleotides read TGTGCCAGCAGCTTACGACAACCGTTCCGCGATACGCAGTATTTT. This translates into CASSLRQPFRDTQYF.